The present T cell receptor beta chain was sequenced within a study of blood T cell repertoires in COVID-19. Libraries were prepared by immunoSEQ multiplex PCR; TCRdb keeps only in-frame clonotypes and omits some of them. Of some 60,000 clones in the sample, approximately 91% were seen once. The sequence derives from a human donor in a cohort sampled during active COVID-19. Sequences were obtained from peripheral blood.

Here the CDR3 reads CASGGSTDTQYF. CDR3 bases: TGTGCCAGCGGCGGGAGTACAGATACGCAGTATTTT. The rearrangement joins TRBV7-2 to TRBJ2-3; TRBD2 aligns across 7 bases. The CDR3 spans 12 residues. J lost 3 bases, V lost 8 bases, and 2 bases had no gene match. Per germline, CDR1 SGHTA and CDR2 FQGNSA.